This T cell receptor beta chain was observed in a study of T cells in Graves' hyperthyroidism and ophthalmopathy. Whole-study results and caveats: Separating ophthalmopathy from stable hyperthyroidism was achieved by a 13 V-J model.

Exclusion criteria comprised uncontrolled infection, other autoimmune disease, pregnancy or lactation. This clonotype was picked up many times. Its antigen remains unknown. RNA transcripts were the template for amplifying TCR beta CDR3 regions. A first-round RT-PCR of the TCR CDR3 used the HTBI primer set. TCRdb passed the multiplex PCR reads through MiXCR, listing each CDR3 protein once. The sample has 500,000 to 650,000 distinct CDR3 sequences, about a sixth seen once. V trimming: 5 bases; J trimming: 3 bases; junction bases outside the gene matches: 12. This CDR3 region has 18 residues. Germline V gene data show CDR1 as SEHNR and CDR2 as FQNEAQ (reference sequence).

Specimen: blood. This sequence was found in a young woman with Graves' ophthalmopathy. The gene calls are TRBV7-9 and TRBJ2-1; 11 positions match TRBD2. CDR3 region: CASSDPRGSGGVYNEQFF. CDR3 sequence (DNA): TGTGCCAGCAGCGACCCCCGGGGTAGCGGGGGGGTCTACAATGAGCAGTTCTTC.